The sequence of this T cell receptor beta chain was determined in a study of cytomegalovirus exposure and HLA in healthy donors. A note on this clone: Its cognate antigen is unknown. Its ends do not fully match the called genes, so a read error is possible.

With 60 Vbeta and 13 Jbeta primers, the PCR was carried out. The table came from immunoSEQ multiplex PCR; TCRdb's copy has only in-frame clones and leaves some out. This table has about 73,000 clones, roughly 70% appearing once. Points from the study as a whole: A later analysis reportedly identified an Asian-associated ancestry cluster as carrying fewer N-insertions than the approximately 670-donor mean. A highly shared variant cluster was judged a likely technical artifact. Later genetic work tied a missense DCLRE1C variant to beta-chain V and J trimming. TCR sequences were mostly rare, though some public TCRs occurred in many donors.

Germline assignment: CDR1 MNHEY and CDR2 SVGAGI. The CDR3 contains 15 residues. The sequence derives from an older man in good health and CMV-seronegative. Material: PBMCs. V gene TRBV6-5 combines with J gene TRBJ2-1, with 9 bases aligning to TRBD1. As DNA, the CDR3 is TGCCCCTACCGGGACAGGGACCTTCGGCACAATGAGCAGTTCTTC. Protein sequence: CPYRDRDLRHNEQFF.